These T cell receptor beta chains were read from a single sample in a study of neurological immune-mediated disorders. TCRdb independently ran MiXCR on the 5' RACE reads; one entry per CDR3 protein. Among 55,000 to 75,000 distinct CDR3 sequences listed, about 13% were seen once. Sequenced material: PBMCs. The receptors come from a woman in her sixties with HTLV-1-associated myelopathy (HAM/TSP). The CDR3 runs from the conserved cysteine through the conserved F or W. The D gene is left open where the match is weak. Clone sizes are given selectively: once, few, many, or a class where the clone is expanded.

clone size | J gene | V gene | D gene | CDR3 protein | CDR3 DNA
few | TRBJ2-3 | TRBV10-3 | TRBD2 | CAISQTSGSTDTQYF | TGTGCCATCAGCCAGACTAGCGGGAGCACAGATACGCAGTATTTT
NA | TRBJ1-4 | TRBV6-6 | NA | CASRPRVLTTNEKLFF | TGTGCCAGCAGGCCCCGGGTCCTTACAACTAATGAAAAACTGTTTTTT
many | TRBJ2-1 | TRBV5-5 | NA | CASSLALLDYYNEQFF | TGTGCCAGCAGCTTGGCTTTACTAGACTACTACAATGAGCAGTTCTTC
many | TRBJ1-2 | TRBV9 | NA | CASSEPDGYTF | TGTGCCAGCAGCGAGCCCGATGGCTACACCTTC
many | TRBJ2-3 | TRBV6-2/TRBV6-3 | TRBD2 | CASSYLVVAGPGDTQYF | TGTGCCAGCAGTTATCTAGTAGTAGCGGGGCCCGGGGATACGCAGTATTTT
many | TRBJ1-1 | TRBV18 | NA | CASSPPKGNTEAFF | TGTGCCAGCTCACCACCGAAGGGAAACACTGAAGCTTTCTTT
many | TRBJ2-1 | TRBV29-1 | TRBD2 | CSVLELAGGSNEQFF | TGCAGCGTCCTTGAACTAGCGGGAGGCTCCAATGAGCAGTTCTTC
many | TRBJ2-3 | TRBV20-1 | TRBD2 | CSASLWRLAGTTDTQYF | TGCAGTGCTAGTCTATGGAGACTAGCGGGGACCACAGATACGCAGTATTTT
many | TRBJ1-1 | TRBV10-3 | NA | CAISGVRDTEAFF | TGTGCCATCAGTGGGGTCAGAGACACTGAAGCTTTCTTT
many | TRBJ2-7 | TRBV4-1 | TRBD2 | CASSQDLLAGGVDEQYF | TGCGCCAGCAGCCAAGATCTCCTAGCGGGAGGCGTTGACGAGCAGTACTTC
medium-sized | TRBJ2-1 | TRBV5-1 | TRBD1 | CASSLGQGAVNEQFF | TGCGCCAGCAGCTTGGGACAGGGGGCGGTGAATGAGCAGTTCTTC